The T cell receptor (beta chain) under discussion was sequenced for a study of technical replicates of blood from a few donors (dated by TCRdb to between 2016 and 2019). Libraries were made using the immunoSEQ multiplex PCR assay. This is the immuneACCESS table as TCRdb keeps it, with only in-frame sequences that have V and J called. A part of the clones is gone; compared with another copy, unresolved V genes explain less than half, and the rest is unexplained. The sample profile shows more than 90,000 clones; 90% to 96% of them were found once. About 0.21% of the sample is taken by the ten largest. To note about this clone: The specificity of this receptor is unknown. Base qualities are not provided; no much larger clone lies one nucleotide away.

The CDR3 has 14 amino acids, counting the end cysteine and phenylalanine. The CDR3 DNA has 42 bases and is translated from base 1. Deletion took 0 bases off V and 7 bases off J, with a span of 10 bases between the germline ends. The germline V gene encodes CDR1 WSHSY and CDR2 SAAADI. This receptor was identified in a human donor in good health. The rearrangement joined TRBV10-2 to TRBJ2-1, and TRBD1 may be the D gene, going by 5 matching bases. The source material was T cells isolated from PBMCs. The DNA reads as follows: TGCGCCAGCAGTGAGTCTCGACAGCTTAATGAGCAGTTCTTC. Its protein reads: CASSESRQLNEQFF.